This T cell receptor (beta chain) appears in the sequencing data of a study of monozygotic twins with inflammatory bowel disease. About this clonotype itself: As yet, its antigen is unknown.

General study findings and limits: Reduced clonotype sharing with other individuals was observed in IBD patients relative to healthy twins, especially with disease activity.

A 6-nucleotide sample barcode was carried by the UMIs, which template switching added. TCRdb reprocessed the 5' RACE reads and reports one entry per CDR3 protein, with no DNA. This repertoire includes some 190,000 distinct CDR3 sequences. Germline V lookup: CDR1 SGHRS, CDR2 YFSETQ. This CDR3 spans 14 amino acids. Sequenced sample: blood. V gene TRBV5-1 combines with J gene TRBJ2-1; as DNA is missing, the TRBD1 call by TCRdb cannot be tested. The receptor comes from a human donor with ulcerative colitis or Crohn's disease, or a healthy co-twin of an affected twin (not recorded which). The CDR3 here is CASSFGQGAYEQFF.